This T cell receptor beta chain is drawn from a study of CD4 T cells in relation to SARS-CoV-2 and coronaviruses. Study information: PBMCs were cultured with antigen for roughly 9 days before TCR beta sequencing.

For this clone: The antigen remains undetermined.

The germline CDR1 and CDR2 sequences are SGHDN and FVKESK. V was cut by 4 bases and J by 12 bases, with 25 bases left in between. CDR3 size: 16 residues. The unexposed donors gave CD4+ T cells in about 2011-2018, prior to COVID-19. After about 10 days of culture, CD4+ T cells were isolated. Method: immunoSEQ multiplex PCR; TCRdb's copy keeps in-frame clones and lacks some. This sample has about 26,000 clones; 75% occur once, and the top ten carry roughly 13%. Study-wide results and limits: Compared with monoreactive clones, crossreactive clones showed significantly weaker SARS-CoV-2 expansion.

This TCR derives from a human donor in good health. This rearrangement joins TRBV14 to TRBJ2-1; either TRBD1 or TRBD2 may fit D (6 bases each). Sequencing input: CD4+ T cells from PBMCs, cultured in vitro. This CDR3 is CASSPPGDGGRLTQFF. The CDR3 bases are TGTGCCAGCAGCCCCCCAGGGGATGGGGGGCGCTTGACGCAGTTCTTC.